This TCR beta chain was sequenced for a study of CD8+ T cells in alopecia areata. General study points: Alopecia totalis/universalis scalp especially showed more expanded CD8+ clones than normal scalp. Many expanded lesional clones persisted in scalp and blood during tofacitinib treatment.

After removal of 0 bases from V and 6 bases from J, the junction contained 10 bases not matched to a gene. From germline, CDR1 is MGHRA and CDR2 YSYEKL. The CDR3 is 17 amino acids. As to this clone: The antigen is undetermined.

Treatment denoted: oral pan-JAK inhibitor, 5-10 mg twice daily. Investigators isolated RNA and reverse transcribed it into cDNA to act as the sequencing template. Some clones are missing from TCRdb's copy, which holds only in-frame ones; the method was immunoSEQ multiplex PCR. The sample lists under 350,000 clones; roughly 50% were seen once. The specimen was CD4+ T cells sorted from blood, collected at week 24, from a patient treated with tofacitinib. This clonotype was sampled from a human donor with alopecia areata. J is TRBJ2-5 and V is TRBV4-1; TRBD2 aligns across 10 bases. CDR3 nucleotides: TGCGCCAGCAGCCAAGACCCTAGCGGGGGAGCCTTGAAGACCCAGTACTTC. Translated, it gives CASSQDPSGGALKTQYF.